A single sample is the source of the 19 T cell receptor beta chains below, sequenced in a study of T cell responses to AZD1222 COVID-19 vaccine. Generated by immunoSEQ multiplex PCR, the TCRdb table keeps only in-frame clones and is missing some. Among fewer than 200,000 clones, about 90% were seen once, and the ten largest hold approximately 2%. Specimen: peripheral blood, collected on day 0 of AZD1222 vaccination. The receptors come from an adult in good health.

The rearrangement links TRBV2 to TRBJ2-3; 7 nucleotides line up with TRBD2. Germline V gives CDR1 SNHLY, CDR2 FYNNEI. Unmatched junction bases numbered 6, after V lost 5 bases and J lost 4 bases. CDR3 length: 14 residues. The CDR3 bases are TGTGCCAGCAGTAAAGAGCGGGGCCCAGATACGCAGTATTTT. Translation: CASSKERGPDTQYF.

This clone appeared once. CDR3 sequence: CASSPRGQGLYSNQPQHF. CDR3 DNA: TGTGCCAGCAGTCCCAGGGGACAGGGGCTGTATAGCAATCAGCCCCAGCATTTT. The chain joins TRBV28 to TRBJ1-5; 10 bases align to TRBD1. Germline CDR1 is MDHEN and CDR2 is SYDVKM. The CDR3 has 18 residues. Unmatched junction bases numbered 10, after V lost 5 bases and J lost 0 bases.

The rearrangement links TRBV2 to TRBJ2-1; D possibly corresponds to TRBD1 (6 bases). This CDR3 region has 14 residues. The ends were cut back, 5 bases at V and 0 bases at J, with 8 bases in the middle. CDR1 is SNHLY, CDR2 FYNNEI, per germline. This CDR3 reads CASSRGYSYNEQFF. CDR3 in DNA: TGTGCCAGCAGTAGGGGGTACTCCTACAATGAGCAGTTCTTC.

The chain employs TRBV6-6 and TRBJ1-1; D might be TRBD1 (5 bases). CDR3 length equals 12 residues. The germline gives CDR1 MNHNY, CDR2 SVGAGI (reference sequence). V shed 11 bases and J shed 4 bases, with 14 bases lying between them. The CDR3, as DNA: TGTGCCGTAAGAGGAGGGGCCACTGAAGCTTTCTTT. Translation: CAVRGGATEAFF.

The chain combines TRBV4-1 with TRBJ1-2; the match to TRBD1 covers 9 bases. J was trimmed by 4 bases and V by 2 bases; bases with no gene match: 8. CDR3 size: 16 residues. CDR1 and CDR2 (germline): MGHRA, YSYEKL. The CDR3 region is CASSQPTGTGSYGYTF. In DNA, the CDR3 is TGCGCCAGCAGCCAACCTACCGGGACAGGGAGCTATGGCTACACCTTC.

The chain links TRBV10-2 to TRBJ2-2, with 7 bases fitting TRBD1. Germline V gene data show CDR1 as WSHSY and CDR2 as SAAADI. CDR3 length: 15 residues. With 3 bases clipped from V and 6 bases from J, the junction kept 7 bases outside the gene matches. The CDR3 here is CASSDVDRVPGELFF. As DNA, the CDR3 is TGCGCCAGCAGTGATGTCGACAGGGTTCCCGGGGAGCTGTTTTTT.

The rearrangement joins TRBV7-8 to TRBJ2-7; 9 nucleotides line up with TRBD2. Trimming took 7 bases from V and 7 from J; bases not matched to a gene: 11. This CDR3 has 14 amino acids. Germline values: CDR1 SGHVS, CDR2 FQNEAQ. CDR3: CASTRGLASREQYF. Written as DNA, the CDR3 is TGTGCCAGCACCCGAGGACTAGCGTCCCGGGAGCAGTACTTC.

This rearrangement joins TRBV5-1 to TRBJ2-1, with 9 positions matching TRBD2. CDR3 size: 15 residues. Trimming removed 0 bases from V and 9 bases from J; junction bases left unmatched: 7. Germline-derived CDR1 and CDR2 are SGHRS and YFSETQ. The CDR3 is CASSLEGGGAGEQFF. The CDR3 DNA reads TGCGCCAGCAGCTTGGAGGGCGGGGGGGCCGGTGAGCAGTTCTTC.

The V gene is TRBV19, the J gene TRBJ2-3, with D perhaps TRBD1 (6 bases). Germline CDR1 LNHDA, CDR2 SQIVND (reference sequence). This CDR3 contains 16 residues. Trimming took 5 bases from V and 8 from J, leaving 23 bases between them. The CDR3 spells CASSPNRDTGRGTQYF. Here the CDR3 DNA reads TGTGCCAGTAGTCCAAACCGGGACACCGGCCGGGGTACGCAGTATTTT.

The chain uses TRBV27 and TRBJ1-6, with D uncertain. Trimming cost V 2 bases and J 6 bases, with 11 bases left between them. The germline V gene has CDR1 MNHEY and CDR2 SMNVEV (reference sequence). The CDR3 totals 15 residues. Here the CDR3 DNA reads TGTGCCAGCAGTTTAGCAGGAGCATCTAATTCACCCCTCCACTTT. This codes for CASSLAGASNSPLHF.

CDR3 bases: TGTGCCAGTAGTATATCCATTGAAGAGAGTCGGACCCAGTACTTC. The encoded protein is CASSISIEESRTQYF. This sequence joins TRBV19 and TRBJ2-5; D uncertain. The V gene's germline CDR1 is LNHDA and CDR2 SQIVND (reference sequence). The V end was cut by 2 bases, the J end by 7 bases, with 17 bases between. This CDR3 region has 15 residues.

V is TRBV9 and J is TRBJ2-2; 7 bases fit TRBD1. Germline V gives CDR1 SGDLS, CDR2 YYNGEE. V shed 0 bases, J shed 4 bases, and the junction held 12 bases outside the gene matches. CDR3 length equals 18 residues. CDR3 region: CASSVGAQGQYSTGELFF. As DNA, the CDR3 is TGTGCCAGCAGCGTAGGGGCACAGGGGCAGTATAGCACCGGGGAGCTGTTTTTT.

J is TRBJ2-1 and V is TRBV18; unclear D gene. CDR1 and CDR2 from the germline V gene are KGHSH and LQKENI. This CDR3 spans 13 amino acids. V shed 3 bases and J shed 5 bases, with 8 bases lying between them. The CDR3 reads CASSPLSHNEQFF. The CDR3 nucleotides read TGTGCCAGCTCACCGTTGTCCCACAATGAGCAGTTCTTC.

The chain carries TRBV28 and TRBJ1-5; the D is unclear. CDR3 size: 15 residues. Germline V gives CDR1 MDHEN, CDR2 SYDVKM. V dropped 3 bases and J dropped 5 bases, with 14 bases sitting between them. The CDR3 DNA reads as TGTGCCAGCAGTTTTACACCTGGTAGTTATCAGCCCCAGCATTTT. Protein product: CASSFTPGSYQPQHF.

CDR3 residues: CASSEWTGEISGELFF. The CDR3 bases are TGCGCCAGCAGTGAGTGGACAGGGGAGATTTCCGGGGAGCTGTTTTTT. This chain uses TRBV10-1 with TRBJ2-2; 9 bases match TRBD1. Germline trimming cut 1 base from V and 6 bases from J; bases unmatched to any gene: 6. The CDR3 is 16 residues long. Germline lookup yields CDR1 WNHNN and CDR2 SYGVQD (reference sequence).

The chain joins TRBV30 to TRBJ2-3; 7 nucleotides agree with TRBD1. This CDR3 spans 15 amino acids. Trimming cost V 1 base and J 2 bases; bases outside gene matches: 6. Germline CDR1 and CDR2: GTSNPN and SVGIG (reference sequence). The CDR3 loop is CAWSARQGITDTQYF. CDR3 DNA sequence: TGTGCCTGGAGTGCCCGACAGGGCATCACAGATACGCAGTATTTT.

The chain couples TRBV19 to TRBJ2-7, with a tentative D call TRBD2 (6 bases). Germline lookup yields CDR1 LNHDA and CDR2 SQIVND (reference sequence). This CDR3 has 13 residues. V was shortened by 4 bases and J by 4 bases, with 11 bases between the two germline ends. CDR3 region: CASSKEGRYEQYF. CDR3 coding DNA: TGTGCCAGTAGTAAGGAGGGAAGGTACGAGCAGTACTTC.

V usage is TRBV7-2 and J usage is TRBJ1-5; D uncertain. V lost 1 base and J lost 9, with 10 bases in between. CDR3 length equals 13 residues. CDR1 SGHTA and CDR2 FQGNSA come from the germline V gene. The CDR3, as DNA: TGTGCCAGCAGCTTAGAGGAATTCCGGCCCCAGCATTTT. Residues: CASSLEEFRPQHF. The full variable domain, in which reference TRBV7-2 and TRBJ1-5 provide the parts outside the CDR3, is GAGVSQSPSNKVTEKGKDVELRCDPISGHTALYWYRQSLGQGLEFLIYFQGNSAPDKSGLPSDRFSAERTGGSVSTLTIQRTQQEDSAVYLCASSLEEFRPQHFGDGTRLSIL.

The chain links TRBV19 to TRBJ1-5; 11 nucleotides align to TRBD1. This CDR3 is 15 amino acids long. Germline CDR1 LNHDA, CDR2 SQIVND (reference sequence). After removal of 0 bases from V and 5 bases from J, the junction contained 0 bases not matched to a gene. Here the CDR3 reads CASSIEGQGDQPQHF. As DNA, the CDR3 is TGTGCCAGTAGTATAGAGGGACAGGGGGATCAGCCCCAGCATTTT.